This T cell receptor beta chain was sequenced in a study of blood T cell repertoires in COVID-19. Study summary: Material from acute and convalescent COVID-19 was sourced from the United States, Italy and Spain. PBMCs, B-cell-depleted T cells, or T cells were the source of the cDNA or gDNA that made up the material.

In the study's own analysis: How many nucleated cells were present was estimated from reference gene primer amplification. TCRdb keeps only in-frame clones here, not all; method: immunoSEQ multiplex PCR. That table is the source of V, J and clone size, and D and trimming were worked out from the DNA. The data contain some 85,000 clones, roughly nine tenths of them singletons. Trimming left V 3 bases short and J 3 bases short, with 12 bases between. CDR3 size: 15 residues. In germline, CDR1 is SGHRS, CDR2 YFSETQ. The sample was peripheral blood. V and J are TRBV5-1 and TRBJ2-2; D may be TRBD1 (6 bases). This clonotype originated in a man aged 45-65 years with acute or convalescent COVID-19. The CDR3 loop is CASSSGADYTGELFF. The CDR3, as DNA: TGCGCCAGCAGCTCAGGGGCGGATTACACCGGGGAGCTGTTTTTT.